This T cell receptor (beta chain) was found in a study of T cells after yellow fever vaccination. Deletions cut 3 bases from V and 4 bases from J, with 15 bases between. This CDR3 region has 15 residues. Looked up from germline, CDR1 is LGHNA and CDR2 is YSLEER. One entry per CDR3 protein, called by TCRdb with MiXCR from the 5' RACE reads. This table holds approximately 610,000 distinct CDR3 sequences, about a sixth found once. The sample here was PBMCs, taken about 5 days after the first yellow fever vaccination. The genes are TRBV4-3 and TRBJ1-1; tentative D call: TRBD1 (6 bases). This receptor was obtained from a man aged 18 to 35 who received the YFV17D yellow fever vaccine. In DNA, the CDR3 is TGCGCCAGCAGCCAGGCAGGGGTGCTTGGCACTGAAGCTTTCTTT. Its protein is CASSQAGVLGTEAFF.